This T cell receptor (beta chain) was recovered during a study of blood T cell repertoires in COVID-19. Background on the study: From the United States, Italy and Spain came samples of acute and convalescent COVID-19. The cDNA or gDNA used as material had been derived from T cells, B-cell-depleted T cells, or PBMCs.

Original handling: How many nucleated cells were present was estimated from reference gene primer amplification. Assay used: immunoSEQ multiplex PCR; TCRdb lists only in-frame clones, some missing. V, J and clone size reflect that table, while D and trimming were determined from the DNA. The sample contains more than 200,000 clones, about 88% of which appear only once. This receptor was obtained from a woman aged 55-70 years with COVID-19, enrolled during active disease. Sequenced input: peripheral blood.

The CDR3, as DNA: TGTGCCAGCAGCGACAGGGGTGGTTCACCCCTCCACTTT. Encoded protein: CASSDRGGSPLHF. The chain recombines TRBV6-5 with TRBJ1-6; 8 nucleotides agree with TRBD1. The CDR3 contains 13 residues. The germline V gene has CDR1 MNHEY and CDR2 SVGAGI. J lost 9 bases, V lost 6 bases, and 4 bases had no gene match.